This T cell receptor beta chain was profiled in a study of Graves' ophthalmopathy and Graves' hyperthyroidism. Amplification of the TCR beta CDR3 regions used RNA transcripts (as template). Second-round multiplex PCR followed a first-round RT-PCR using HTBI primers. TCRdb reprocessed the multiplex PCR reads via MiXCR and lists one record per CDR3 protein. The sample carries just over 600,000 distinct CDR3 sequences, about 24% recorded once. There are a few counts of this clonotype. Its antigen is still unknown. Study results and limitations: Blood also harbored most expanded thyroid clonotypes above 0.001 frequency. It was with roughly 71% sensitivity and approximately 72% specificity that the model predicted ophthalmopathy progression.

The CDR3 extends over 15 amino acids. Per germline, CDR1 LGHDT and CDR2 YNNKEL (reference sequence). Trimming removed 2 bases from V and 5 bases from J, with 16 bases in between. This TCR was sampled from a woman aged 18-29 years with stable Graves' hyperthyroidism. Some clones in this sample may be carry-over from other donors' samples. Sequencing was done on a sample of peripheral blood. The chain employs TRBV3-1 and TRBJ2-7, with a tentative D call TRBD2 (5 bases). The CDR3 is CASSQRGPGRDEQYF. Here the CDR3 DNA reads TGTGCCAGCAGCCAACGAGGGCCCGGTCGGGACGAGCAGTACTTC.